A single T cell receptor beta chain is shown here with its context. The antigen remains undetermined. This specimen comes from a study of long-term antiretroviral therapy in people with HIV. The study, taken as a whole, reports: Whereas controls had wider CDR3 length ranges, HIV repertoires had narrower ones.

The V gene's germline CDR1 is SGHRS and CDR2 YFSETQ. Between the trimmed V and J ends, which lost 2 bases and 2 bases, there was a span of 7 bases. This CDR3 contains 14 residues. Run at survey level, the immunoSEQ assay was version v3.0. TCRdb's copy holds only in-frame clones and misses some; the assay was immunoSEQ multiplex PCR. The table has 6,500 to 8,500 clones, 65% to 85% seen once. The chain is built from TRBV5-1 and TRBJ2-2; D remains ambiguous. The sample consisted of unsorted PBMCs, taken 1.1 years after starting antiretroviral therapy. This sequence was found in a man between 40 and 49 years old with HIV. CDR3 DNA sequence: TGCGCCAGCAGCTTAGGCACTAACACCGGGGAGCTGTTTTTT. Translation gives CASSLGTNTGELFF.